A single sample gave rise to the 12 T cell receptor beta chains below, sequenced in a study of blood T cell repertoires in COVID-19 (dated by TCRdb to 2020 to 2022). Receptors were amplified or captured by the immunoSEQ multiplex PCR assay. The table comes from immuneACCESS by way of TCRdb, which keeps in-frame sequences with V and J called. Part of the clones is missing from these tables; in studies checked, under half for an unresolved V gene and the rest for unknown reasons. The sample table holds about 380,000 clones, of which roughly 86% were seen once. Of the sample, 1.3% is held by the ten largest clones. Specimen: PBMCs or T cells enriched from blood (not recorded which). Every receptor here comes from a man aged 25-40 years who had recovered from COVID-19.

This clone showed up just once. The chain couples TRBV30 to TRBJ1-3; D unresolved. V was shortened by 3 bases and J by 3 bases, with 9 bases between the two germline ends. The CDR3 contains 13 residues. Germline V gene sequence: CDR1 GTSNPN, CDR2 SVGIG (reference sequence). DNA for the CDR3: TGTGCCTGGAGGTCTAGGCGTGGAAACACCATATATTTT. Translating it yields CAWRSRRGNTIYF.

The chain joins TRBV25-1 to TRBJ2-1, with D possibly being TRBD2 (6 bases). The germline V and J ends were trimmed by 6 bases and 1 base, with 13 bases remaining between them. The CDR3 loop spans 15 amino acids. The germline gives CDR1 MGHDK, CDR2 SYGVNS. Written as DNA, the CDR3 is TGTGCCAGCAGCCAGTTGGGGGGTTCCTACAATGAGCAGTTCTTC. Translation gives CASSQLGGSYNEQFF.

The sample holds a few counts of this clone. CDR3 DNA sequence: TGTGCCAGCAGTGACGAGGCCCTACGGATTGTGGAGACCCAGTACTTC. Protein sequence: CASSDEALRIVETQYF. The chain has TRBV6-4 and TRBJ2-5; the D is unclear. Germline values: CDR1 MRHNA, CDR2 SNTAGT. V was clipped by 2 bases and J by 5 bases, with 18 bases between them. This CDR3 region has 16 residues.

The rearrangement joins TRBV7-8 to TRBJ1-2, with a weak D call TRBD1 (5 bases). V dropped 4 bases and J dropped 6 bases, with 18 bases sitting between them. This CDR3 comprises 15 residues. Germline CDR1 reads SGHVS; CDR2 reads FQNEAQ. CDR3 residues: CASSSSRVPRDGYTF. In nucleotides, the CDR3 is TGTGCCAGCAGCTCCAGCAGGGTGCCTAGGGATGGCTACACCTTC. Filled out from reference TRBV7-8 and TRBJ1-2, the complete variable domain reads GAGVSQSPRYKVAKRGQDVALRCDPISGHVSLFWYQQALGQGPEFLTYFQNEAQLDKSGLPSDRFFAERPEGSVSTLKIQRTQQEDSAVYLCASSSSRVPRDGYTFGSGTRLTVV.

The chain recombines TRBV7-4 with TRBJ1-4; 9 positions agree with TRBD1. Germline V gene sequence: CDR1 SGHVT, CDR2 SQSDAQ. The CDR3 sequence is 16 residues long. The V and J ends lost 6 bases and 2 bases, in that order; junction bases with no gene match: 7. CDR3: CASSFGQGSTNEKLFF. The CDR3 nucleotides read TGTGCCAGCAGTTTTGGACAGGGGAGCACTAATGAAAAACTGTTTTTT.

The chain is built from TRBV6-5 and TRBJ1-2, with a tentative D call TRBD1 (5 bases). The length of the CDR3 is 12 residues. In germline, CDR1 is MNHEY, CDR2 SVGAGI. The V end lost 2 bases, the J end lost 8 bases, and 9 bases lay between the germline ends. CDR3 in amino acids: CASSYRGRGYTF. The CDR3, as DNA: TGTGCCAGCAGTTACAGGGGCCGGGGCTACACCTTC.

The CDR3: CASSYEVGSGEKLFF. The CDR3 nucleotides are TGTGCCAGCAGTTACGAGGTTGGGTCTGGTGAAAAACTGTTTTTT. The chain carries TRBV6-5 and TRBJ1-4; D not certain. This CDR3 spans 15 amino acids. Germline-derived CDR1 and CDR2 are MNHEY and SVGAGI. V lost 2 bases and J 7 bases, leaving 14 bases between the germline ends.

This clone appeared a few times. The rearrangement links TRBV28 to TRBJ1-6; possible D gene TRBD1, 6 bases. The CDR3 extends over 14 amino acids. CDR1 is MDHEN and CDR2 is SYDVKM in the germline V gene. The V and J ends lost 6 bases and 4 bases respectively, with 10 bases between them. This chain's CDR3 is CASSRRGYNSPLHF. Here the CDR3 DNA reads TGTGCCAGCAGCCGAAGGGGGTATAATTCACCCCTCCACTTT.

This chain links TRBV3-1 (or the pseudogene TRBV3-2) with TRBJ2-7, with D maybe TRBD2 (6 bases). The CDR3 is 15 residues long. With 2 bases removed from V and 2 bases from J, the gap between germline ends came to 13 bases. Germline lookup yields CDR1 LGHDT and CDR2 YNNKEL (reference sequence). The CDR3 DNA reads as TGTGCCAGCAGCCAAAACCCTAGCGCGACCTACGAGCAGTACTTC. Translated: CASSQNPSATYEQYF.

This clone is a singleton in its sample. CDR3 DNA sequence: TGTGCCAGCAGTTACCCTAACCGCGGGAACACTGAAGCTTTCTTT. Translation: CASSYPNRGNTEAFF. The chain combines TRBV6-2 or TRBV6-3 with TRBJ1-1, with D unresolved. Deletions cut 2 bases from V and 1 base from J, with 11 bases between. This CDR3 has 15 amino acids. CDR1 is MNHEY, CDR2 SVGEGT, per germline.

In DNA form, the CDR3 reads TGTGCCAGCAGCGCGGTACCGGGACAGGGGCCGGATTCCCGCACAGATACGCAGTATTTT. Translating it yields CASSAVPGQGPDSRTDTQYF. V is TRBV9 and J is TRBJ2-3; TRBD1 aligns across 10 bases. CDR3 length: 20 amino acids. Germline lookup yields CDR1 SGDLS and CDR2 YYNGEE. The trim removed 3 bases at V and 1 base at J, leaving 17 bases unmatched. Full variable domain (rest looked up from reference TRBV9 and TRBJ2-3): DSGVTQTPKHLITATGQRVTLRCSPRSGDLSVYWYQQSLDQGLQFLIQYYNGEERAKGNILERFSAQQFPDLHSELNLSSLELGDSALYFCASSAVPGQGPDSRTDTQYFGPGTRLTVL.

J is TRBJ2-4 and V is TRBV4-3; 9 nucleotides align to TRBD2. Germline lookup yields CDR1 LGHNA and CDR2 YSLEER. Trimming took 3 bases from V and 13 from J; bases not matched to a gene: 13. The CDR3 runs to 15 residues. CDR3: CASSQLAGPTPSQYF. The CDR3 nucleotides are TGCGCCAGCAGCCAGCTAGCGGGACCCACCCCCTCGCAGTACTTC.